The rows below give T cell receptor beta chains drawn from one sample of a study of blood T cells in healthy people across ages. TCRdb reprocessed the 5' RACE reads with MiXCR, giving one entry per CDR3 protein. The sample carries about 640,000 distinct CDR3 sequences, roughly three fifths recorded once. Material for sequencing was blood. The receptors here all came from a man in his fifties or sixties in good health. Each CDR3 is given with its conserved first and last residue. Each record gives: V gene, D gene, clone size, J gene, CDR3 length, CDR3 DNA, CDR3 protein. D genes are given only for firm matches. The listing skips clone size in some rows; elsewhere it reads once, few, many or a size class.

V: TRBV7-7; D: TRBD2; size: NA; J: TRBJ2-5; length: 16; DNA: TGTGCCAGCAGCCGCCGGGGCGGGGGGGCCAAAGAGACCCAGTACTTC; CDR3: CASSRRGGGAKETQYF
V: TRBV12-3/TRBV12-4; D: TRBD1; size: few; J: TRBJ2-3; length: 15; DNA: TGTGCCAGCAAATGGACAGGGGTGATATCAGATACGCAGTATTTT; CDR3: CASKWTGVISDTQYF
V: TRBV4-1; D: NA; size: NA; J: TRBJ1-5; length: 16; DNA: TGCGCCAGCAGCCGCGAGGGGGGATGGGGCAATCAGCCCCAGCATTTT; CDR3: CASSREGGWGNQPQHF
V: TRBV7-9; D: NA; size: few; J: TRBJ1-5; length: 14; DNA: TGTGCCAGCAGCTTAGGCCAGTTCAATCAGCCCCAGCATTTT; CDR3: CASSLGQFNQPQHF
V: TRBV11-2; D: NA; size: NA; J: TRBJ2-3; length: 13; DNA: TGTGCCAGCAGCACGGGCCCAAGGGATACGCAGTATTTT; CDR3: CASSTGPRDTQYF
V: TRBV3-1; D: NA; size: NA; J: TRBJ1-2; length: 14; DNA: TGTGCCAGCAGCCAAGATTCCCAGGGGAGTGGCTACACCTTC; CDR3: CASSQDSQGSGYTF
V: TRBV12-3/TRBV12-4; D: TRBD2; size: medium-sized; J: TRBJ2-2; length: 18; DNA: TGTGCCAGCAGTCCCGGGACTAGCGGGGTAGCGGACACCGGGGAGCTGTTTTTT; CDR3: CASSPGTSGVADTGELFF
V: TRBV20-1; D: NA; size: few; J: TRBJ2-1; length: 12; DNA: TGCAGTGTCCCCGGGAAAGGGGATGAGCAGTTCTTC; CDR3: CSVPGKGDEQFF
V: TRBV7-9; D: NA; size: NA; J: TRBJ2-3; length: 15; DNA: TGTGCCAGCAGCTTAGCGGCGACTGGCACAGATACGCAGTATTTT; CDR3: CASSLAATGTDTQYF
V: TRBV20-1; D: TRBD1; size: NA; J: TRBJ2-7; length: 15; DNA: TGCAGTGTTAGAGACCGGGACAGGGAGGCCAACGAGCAGTACTTC; CDR3: CSVRDRDREANEQYF
V: TRBV7-9; D: TRBD1; size: few; J: TRBJ1-6; length: 15; DNA: TGTGCCAGCAGCTTGGCCGGACAGGGGAATTCACCCCTCCACTTT; CDR3: CASSLAGQGNSPLHF
V: TRBV4-1; D: NA; size: NA; J: TRBJ2-1; length: 14; DNA: TGCGCCAGCAGCCAAGAAGGGGGTTACAATGAGCAGTTCTTC; CDR3: CASSQEGGYNEQFF
V: TRBV29-1; D: TRBD1; size: few; J: TRBJ1-1; length: 12; DNA: TGCAGCGTAAAACAGGGGAGCACTGAAGCTTTCTTT; CDR3: CSVKQGSTEAFF
V: TRBV18; D: NA; size: NA; J: TRBJ2-1; length: 12; DNA: TGTGCCAGCTCACCGCTCGACAATGAGCAGTTCTTC; CDR3: CASSPLDNEQFF
V: TRBV27; D: TRBD2; size: NA; J: TRBJ2-5; length: 14; DNA: TGTGCCAGCAGTAGACAGACTAGCGGAGAGACCCAGTACTTC; CDR3: CASSRQTSGETQYF
V: TRBV6-1; D: NA; size: NA; J: TRBJ1-2; length: 14; DNA: TGTGCCAGCAGTGAGCCCGGGGCAATCTATGGCTACACCTTC; CDR3: CASSEPGAIYGYTF
V: TRBV20-1; D: TRBD2; size: NA; J: TRBJ2-7; length: 14; DNA: TGCAGTGCTAGAGTGGGGGGGGATTTCTACGAGCAGTACTTC; CDR3: CSARVGGDFYEQYF
V: TRBV20-1; D: NA; size: NA; J: TRBJ1-2; length: 14; DNA: TGCAGTGCTAGAGATCAGCCAGGAGACTATGGCTACACCTTC; CDR3: CSARDQPGDYGYTF
V: TRBV10-3; D: NA; size: NA; J: TRBJ1-6; length: 14; DNA: TGTGCCATCAGGGACCGGACTCCGAATTCACCCCTCCACTTT; CDR3: CAIRDRTPNSPLHF
V: TRBV7-2; D: TRBD2; size: few; J: TRBJ2-1; length: 15; DNA: TGTGCCAGCAGCTTAGTAATTGGTAGCGGGGATGAGCAGTTCTTC; CDR3: CASSLVIGSGDEQFF
V: TRBV2; D: TRBD2; size: NA; J: TRBJ2-5; length: 15; DNA: TGTGCCAGCAGTGCAAATAGCGGGGGCCTGGGGGAGCAGTACTTC; CDR3: CASSANSGGLGEQYF
V: TRBV20-1; D: TRBD1; size: NA; J: TRBJ2-7; length: 14; DNA: TGCAGTGCTAGGGCGGACAGGGGGCCTTACGAGCAGTACTTC; CDR3: CSARADRGPYEQYF
V: TRBV10-3; D: TRBD1; size: few; J: TRBJ2-3; length: 14; DNA: TGTGCCATCAGGGGGACAGAGAGCACAGATACGCAGTATTTT; CDR3: CAIRGTESTDTQYF
V: TRBV5-1; D: TRBD2; size: few; J: TRBJ2-7; length: 14; DNA: TGCGCCAGCCAACCTAGCGGGGGATTTGGAGAGCAGTACTTC; CDR3: CASQPSGGFGEQYF
V: TRBV3-1; D: TRBD1; size: few; J: TRBJ2-1; length: 14; DNA: TGTGCCAGCAGCCAGGGGACAGGGGGCGGTGAGCAGTTCTTC; CDR3: CASSQGTGGGEQFF
V: TRBV20-1; D: TRBD2; size: NA; J: TRBJ2-1; length: 14; DNA: TGCAGTGACAAGACTAGCGGGGTTATCAATGAGCAGTTCTTC; CDR3: CSDKTSGVINEQFF
V: TRBV7-2; D: TRBD2; size: few; J: TRBJ2-3; length: 16; DNA: TGTGCCAGCAGCTCTGGATTAGCGGGGGACACAGATACGCAGTATTTT; CDR3: CASSSGLAGDTDTQYF
V: TRBV20-1; D: NA; size: NA; J: TRBJ2-7; length: 15; DNA: TGCAGTGCTAGAGATGCCCGGGGCCCGGGAAACGAGCAGTACTTC; CDR3: CSARDARGPGNEQYF
V: TRBV9; D: TRBD2; size: few; J: TRBJ2-1; length: 15; DNA: TGTGCCAGCAGCGAAACACCGGGACTAGTCTATGAGCAGTTCTTC; CDR3: CASSETPGLVYEQFF
V: TRBV9; D: NA; size: few; J: TRBJ2-1; length: 16; DNA: TGTGCCAGCAGCGTAGCAGGGATAGGATCGTACAATGAGCAGTTCTTC; CDR3: CASSVAGIGSYNEQFF
V: TRBV29-1; D: NA; size: NA; J: TRBJ2-3; length: 12; DNA: TGCAGCGTTGACAGGGGAGGCGATACGCAGTATTTT; CDR3: CSVDRGGDTQYF
V: TRBV6-1; D: NA; size: NA; J: TRBJ1-2; length: 18; DNA: TGTGCCAGCACTCCTACCATCTCGACCTATTTGCCTAACTATGGCTACACCTTC; CDR3: CASTPTISTYLPNYGYTF
V: TRBV20-1; D: TRBD2; size: NA; J: TRBJ2-1; length: 14; DNA: TGCAGTGCTCTGACTAGCGGGGGGGCTATTGAGCAGTTCTTC; CDR3: CSALTSGGAIEQFF
V: TRBV11-2; D: TRBD2; size: NA; J: TRBJ2-1; length: 16; DNA: TGTGCCAGCAGCTTAGGGAATAGCGGGGGGGCCAGTGAGCAGTTCTTC; CDR3: CASSLGNSGGASEQFF
V: TRBV6-5; D: TRBD1; size: NA; J: TRBJ2-7; length: 13; DNA: TGTGCCAGCAGACGGACAGGGTCCGGGGAGCAGTACTTC; CDR3: CASRRTGSGEQYF
V: TRBV11-2; D: NA; size: NA; J: TRBJ2-4; length: 13; DNA: TGTGCCAGCAGCGCCCTACGGCAAAACATTCAGTACTTC; CDR3: CASSALRQNIQYF
V: TRBV5-1; D: NA; size: few; J: TRBJ2-3; length: 13; DNA: TGCGCCAGCAGCTCGCAGGGCTCAGATACGCAGTATTTT; CDR3: CASSSQGSDTQYF
V: TRBV6-5; D: TRBD1; size: NA; J: TRBJ2-7; length: 14; DNA: TGTGCCAGCAAAAGACAGGGTCTTCCCTACGAGCAGTACTTC; CDR3: CASKRQGLPYEQYF
V: TRBV5-1; D: NA; size: NA; J: TRBJ2-1; length: 16; DNA: TGCGCCAGCAGCTCCACGGGGAAGGTACTTAACAATGAGCAGTTCTTC; CDR3: CASSSTGKVLNNEQFF